Listed here are 17 T cell receptor beta chains from one sample, sequenced in a study of blood T cell repertoires in COVID-19. TCRdb's table, derived via immunoSEQ multiplex PCR, lists solely in-frame clones and lacks some. Of around 280,000 clones listed, around 90% were seen once; the top ten hold about 1.7%. The sample comprised PBMCs or T cells enriched from blood (not recorded which). These receptors originate from a woman between 18 and 29 years old with acute COVID-19.

V usage is TRBV15 and J usage is TRBJ2-1, with D possibly being TRBD1 (6 bases). V lost 5 bases and J lost 9, with 23 bases in between. The CDR3 covers 16 residues. Germline assignment: CDR1 LNHNV and CDR2 YYDKDF (reference sequence). CDR3 loop: CATSWRGGGRSGEQFF. DNA for the CDR3: TGTGCCACCAGCTGGCGTGGGGGCGGGCGTTCCGGTGAGCAGTTCTTC.

The chain recombines TRBV5-1 with TRBJ1-1; TRBD1 aligns across 10 bases. The V gene end was trimmed by 0 bases and the J gene end by 0 bases; junction bases not matched to a gene: 5. In germline, CDR1 is SGHRS, CDR2 YFSETQ. CDR3 length equals 17 residues. CDR3 nucleotide sequence: TGCGCCAGCAGCTTGGCCGGGGGACAGGGGTTGAACACTGAAGCTTTCTTT. Its protein is CASSLAGGQGLNTEAFF.

The CDR3 region is CASSLVASGSGSTSTDTQYF. The DNA for the CDR3 is TGCGCCAGCAGCTTGGTTGCTAGCGGGAGCGGTTCGACTAGCACAGATACGCAGTATTTT. The chain combines TRBV5-1 with TRBJ2-3, with 10 bases lining up with TRBD2. The CDR3 spans 20 residues. The V and J ends lost 0 bases and 0 bases, in that order; junction bases with no gene match: 13. Looked up from germline, CDR1 is SGHRS and CDR2 is YFSETQ.

J is TRBJ2-3 and V is TRBV5-1; the match to TRBD2 covers 11 bases. This CDR3 region has 17 residues. Germline-derived CDR1 and CDR2 are SGHRS and YFSETQ. V gave up 3 bases and J gave up 0 bases; unmatched junction bases: 6. DNA of the CDR3: TGCGCCAGCAGCTGGACTAGCGGGTCCCCTAGCACAGATACGCAGTATTTT. This translates into CASSWTSGSPSTDTQYF. Full variable domain (rest looked up from reference TRBV5-1 and TRBJ2-3): KAGVTQTPRYLIKTRGQQVTLSCSPISGHRSVSWYQQTPGQGLQFLFEYFSETQRNKGNFPGRFSGRQFSNSRSEMNVSTLELGDSALYLCASSWTSGSPSTDTQYFGPGTRLTVL.

The chain joins TRBV11-3 to TRBJ2-3, with a tentative D call TRBD1 (5 bases). Per germline, CDR1 SGHNT and CDR2 YENEEA. V lost 1 base and J 5 bases, leaving 13 bases between the germline ends. The CDR3 contains 15 residues. The CDR3 protein is CASSLGGRDRDTQYF. The CDR3 DNA follows: TGTGCCAGCAGCTTAGGCGGCAGGGATAGAGATACGCAGTATTTT.

J is TRBJ2-7 and V is TRBV11-2; TRBD2 matches 8 bases. The CDR3 is 14 amino acids. J gave up 5 bases and V 1 base, and 4 bases lay outside the gene matches. Germline loops: CDR1 SGHAT, CDR2 FQNNGV. As DNA, the CDR3 is TGTGCCAGCAGCTTAGTGGGCGGGAGGAACGAGCAGTACTTC. It codes for CASSLVGGRNEQYF.

Concerning this clone: The sample holds other DNA sequences that translate to the same CDR3. The chain couples TRBV30 to TRBJ2-7; TRBD2 agrees at 7 bases. Germline V gives CDR1 GTSNPN, CDR2 SVGIG (reference sequence). With 3 bases clipped from V and 1 base from J, the junction kept 6 bases outside the gene matches. The CDR3 totals 14 residues. The DNA of the CDR3 is TGTGCCTGGAGCGTCGGCGGGAGTTCCTACGAGCAGTACTTC. Translating gives CAWSVGGSSYEQYF. The complete variable domain, with remaining parts taken from reference TRBV30 and TRBJ2-7, reads SQTIHQWPATLVQPVGSPLSLECTVEGTSNPNLYWYRQAAGRGLQLLFYSVGIGQISSEVPQNLSASRPQDRQFILSSKKLLLSDSGFYLCAWSVGGSSYEQYFGPGTRLTVT.

The J gene is TRBJ2-1, the V gene TRBV7-8; TRBD2 is a possible D gene (6 bases). CDR3 length: 14 amino acids. The germline V gene has CDR1 SGHVS and CDR2 FQNEAQ. The V and J ends lost 7 bases and 3 bases respectively, with 13 bases between them. The CDR3 sequence: CASTPGGSYNEQFF. The CDR3 DNA is TGTGCCAGCACTCCCGGAGGGAGCTACAATGAGCAGTTCTTC.

The rearrangement links TRBV2 to TRBJ2-1, with TRBD2 matching 8 bases. V was pared by 3 bases and J by 5 bases, with 6 bases of the junction left unmatched. Germline V gene data show CDR1 as SNHLY and CDR2 as FYNNEI. The length of the CDR3 is 15 residues. The CDR3 sequence: CASSDSTSGDNEQFF. CDR3 bases: TGTGCCAGCAGTGATTCAACTAGCGGAGACAATGAGCAGTTCTTC.

A single count supports this clone. The rearrangement joins TRBV5-6 to TRBJ2-7; the D gene is possibly TRBD2 (7 bases). This CDR3 comprises 13 residues. The V gene's germline CDR1 is SGHDT and CDR2 YYEEEE. V shed 3 bases and J shed 5 bases, with 12 bases lying between them. Here the CDR3 DNA reads TGTGCCAGCAGCTGGGGGGGCCTCCACGAGCAGTACTTC. Translation: CASSWGGLHEQYF.

The V gene is TRBV27, the J gene TRBJ1-1; D gene uncertain. The ends were cut back, 2 bases at V and 1 base at J, with 8 bases in the middle. The V gene's germline CDR1 is MNHEY and CDR2 SMNVEV (reference sequence). There are 14 residues in the CDR3. CDR3 residues: CASSLMGGNTEAFF. CDR3 DNA: TGTGCCAGCAGTTTAATGGGAGGGAACACTGAAGCTTTCTTT.

This chain joins TRBV7-3 and TRBJ1-4; TRBD1 matches 8 bases. This CDR3 is 14 amino acids long. Germline V gives CDR1 SGHTA, CDR2 FQGTGA. After removal of 4 bases from V and 8 bases from J, the junction contained 6 bases not matched to a gene. CDR3 loop: CASSSHGQGEKLFF. CDR3 DNA sequence: TGTGCCAGCAGCTCCCACGGACAGGGAGAAAAACTGTTTTTT.

CDR3 protein: CASTSIVAGNTGELFF. The CDR3 nucleotides are TGCGCCAGCACGAGCATCGTAGCGGGGAACACCGGGGAGCTGTTTTTT. V and J are TRBV4-1 and TRBJ2-2; TRBD2 agrees at 7 bases. Per germline, CDR1 MGHRA and CDR2 YSYEKL. This CDR3 has 16 residues. V shed 7 bases and J 1 base; nucleotides not matched to a gene: 9.

This clone is a singleton in its sample. This chain uses TRBV5-1 with TRBJ1-1; D call uncertain. This CDR3 is built from 15 residues. The germline V gene encodes CDR1 SGHRS and CDR2 YFSETQ. Trimming took 2 bases from V and 1 from J, leaving 12 bases between them. This CDR3 reads CASSFEPTRNTEAFF. CDR3 DNA sequence: TGCGCCAGCAGCTTTGAGCCCACCCGGAACACTGAAGCTTTCTTT.

The V and J genes are TRBV27 and TRBJ2-7, with 7 bases that match TRBD1. Germline-derived CDR1 and CDR2 are MNHEY and SMNVEV (reference sequence). V was clipped by 8 bases and J by 5 bases; unmatched bases: 6. This CDR3 has 12 residues. The CDR3 here is CASRQGQDEQYF. As DNA, the CDR3 is TGTGCCAGCCGACAAGGACAGGACGAGCAGTACTTC.

DNA for the CDR3: TGTGCCAGCAGTGCAGGGGGTTGGGAAGCTTTCTTT. This gives the protein CASSAGGWEAFF. The chain recombines TRBV12-3 or TRBV12-4 with TRBJ1-1; 7 positions agree with TRBD1. This CDR3 spans 12 amino acids. V was pared by 5 bases and J by 8 bases, with 5 bases of the junction left unmatched.

The chain links TRBV30 to TRBJ2-1; TRBD1 agrees at 9 bases. Unmatched junction bases numbered 12, after V lost 2 bases and J lost 4 bases. Germline V CDR1 and CDR2: GTSNPN, SVGIG (reference sequence). The CDR3 runs to 17 residues. CDR3 sequence: CAWSRKMGQGPYNEQFF. The CDR3 bases are TGTGCCTGGAGTAGAAAAATGGGACAGGGCCCATACAATGAGCAGTTCTTC. Based on the CDR3 plus reference TRBV30 and TRBJ2-1, the full variable domain is SQTIHQWPATLVQPVGSPLSLECTVEGTSNPNLYWYRQAAGRGLQLLFYSVGIGQISSEVPQNLSASRPQDRQFILSSKKLLLSDSGFYLCAWSRKMGQGPYNEQFFGPGTRLTVL.